This TCR beta chain was recovered during a study of response to subunit inactivated influenza vaccine. MiXCR, applied by TCRdb to the RT-PCR reads, yields one record per CDR3 protein. Here the sample spans around 540,000 distinct CDR3 sequences, approximately 10% being singletons. This clonotype was seen a few times. V was pared by 6 bases and J by 5 bases, with 16 bases between. Germline V gene lookup returns CDR1 SQVTM and CDR2 ANQGSEA. CDR3 size: 13 residues. The TCR originated in a man in his fifties who received an inactivated influenza vaccine. The chain recombines TRBV29-1 with TRBJ2-5, with D unresolved. Sequencing used PBMCs from blood, obtained on the day of vaccination. The CDR3 loop reads CSVERQTGETQYF. CDR3 DNA sequence: TGCAGCGTCGAGAGGCAAACTGGGGAGACCCAGTACTTC.